These 17 T cell receptor beta chains were sequenced from one sample in a study of T cells after yellow fever vaccination. Each CDR3 protein gets one entry after TCRdb re-called the 5' RACE reads with MiXCR. Found here are around 140,000 distinct CDR3 sequences, under 8% of them singletons; the top ten hold under 0.7%. Sequencing was performed on CD4+ T cells sorted from PBMCs, taken 10 days after the yellow fever booster vaccination. The receptors were gathered from a man under 40 who received the YFV17D yellow fever vaccine.

This clonotype was counted only a few times. The chain joins TRBV4-3 to TRBJ1-4; D is perhaps TRBD1 (6 bases). Germline assignment: CDR1 LGHNA and CDR2 YSLEER. This CDR3 has 14 amino acids. Trimming removed 4 bases from V and 4 bases from J, with 10 bases in between. CDR3 sequence: CASSPDSYNEKLFF. As DNA, the CDR3 is TGCGCCAGCAGCCCGGACAGTTATAATGAAAAACTGTTTTTT.

Points on this clonotype: A much larger clone sits a single nucleotide away, making a read error possible. The chain carries TRBV4-2 and TRBJ2-1; D is possibly TRBD2 (5 bases). From germline, CDR1 is LGHNA and CDR2 YNFKEQ. This CDR3 has 11 residues. The V end was cut by 3 bases, the J end by 8 bases, with 5 bases between. The CDR3, as DNA: TGTGCCAGCAGCCAGAGGGATGAGCAGTTCTTC. It is translated as CASSQRDEQFF.

This clonotype was detected ten times or more. The chain carries TRBV28 and TRBJ2-3, with 13 bases fitting TRBD2. V shed 2 bases, J shed 7 bases, and the junction held 3 bases outside the gene matches. The CDR3 is 15 residues long. Germline CDR1 MDHEN, CDR2 SYDVKM. The CDR3 region has the DNA TGTGCCAGCAGTTTAGGACTAGCGGGAGTTAATACGCAGTATTTT. Its translation is CASSLGLAGVNTQYF.

The V and J genes are TRBV7-6 and TRBJ2-1, with TRBD1 as a possible D gene (6 bases). The CDR3 sequence is 13 residues long. Germline V gene data show CDR1 as SGHVS and CDR2 as FNYEAQ. The ends were cut back, 2 bases at V and 8 bases at J, with 10 bases in the middle. CDR3 loop: CASSLIQGHEQFF. CDR3 sequence (DNA): TGTGCCAGCAGCTTAATCCAGGGGCATGAGCAGTTCTTC.

This chain links TRBV29-1 with TRBJ2-1; D remains ambiguous. The CDR3 runs to 13 residues. Deletions cut 4 bases from V and 4 bases from J, with 11 bases between. Germline assignment: CDR1 SQVTM and CDR2 ANQGSEA. The CDR3 DNA reads TGCAGCGTTGCTCCCGGGTATTACAATGAGCAGTTCTTC. It is translated as CSVAPGYYNEQFF.

Ten or more counts support this clonotype. The chain recombines TRBV5-1 with TRBJ1-1; D might be TRBD1 (5 bases). This CDR3 is built from 15 residues. Per germline, CDR1 SGHRS and CDR2 YFSETQ. V gave up 4 bases and J gave up 0 bases, with 13 bases separating them. Here the CDR3 reads CASSPEGRVNTEAFF. CDR3 coding DNA: TGCGCCAGCAGCCCGGAGGGCAGGGTGAACACTGAAGCTTTCTTT.

This chain links TRBV19 with TRBJ2-3; TRBD2 matches 14 bases. Germline V lookup: CDR1 LNHDA, CDR2 SQIVND (reference sequence). The CDR3 covers 18 residues. J was trimmed by 5 bases and V by 5 bases; bases with no gene match: 12. The CDR3 protein is CASSPRGTSGRKIDTQYF. The CDR3 coding sequence is TGTGCCAGTAGTCCTCGGGGGACTAGCGGGAGAAAAATAGATACGCAGTATTTT.

This clonotype was observed many times. The chain combines TRBV10-3 with TRBJ1-2; 7 nucleotides align to TRBD1. V lost 3 bases to trimming and J lost 8 bases; unmatched junction nucleotides: 9. This CDR3 has 14 amino acids. Looked up from germline, CDR1 is ENHRY and CDR2 is SYGVKD. The CDR3 is CAISEMKGGSGYTF. The CDR3 coding sequence is TGTGCCATCAGTGAAATGAAAGGGGGCTCGGGCTACACCTTC.

Ten or more counts support this clonotype. This chain links TRBV12-3 or TRBV12-4 with TRBJ1-5; no firm D call. Trimming pared 2 bases from V and 4 bases from J, leaving 6 bases between. The CDR3 contains 13 residues. The CDR3 protein is CASSLRENQPQHF. CDR3 nucleotides: TGTGCCAGCAGTTTAAGGGAAAATCAGCCCCAGCATTTT.

Many counts were recorded for this clonotype. V gene TRBV5-1 combines with J gene TRBJ2-5; D ambiguous. The V gene lost 0 bases and the J gene lost 1 base, with 4 bases spanning the gap. The V gene's germline CDR1 is SGHRS and CDR2 YFSETQ. There are 13 residues in the CDR3. CDR3 bases: TGCGCCAGCAGCTTGGCCACCCAAGAGACCCAGTACTTC. Translating gives CASSLATQETQYF.

This clonotype was found many times. The genes are TRBV5-1 and TRBJ2-1, with TRBD2 as a possible D gene (5 bases). CDR1 SGHRS and CDR2 YFSETQ come from the germline V gene. Trimming removed 4 bases from V and 4 bases from J, with 24 bases in between. CDR3 length: 18 residues. For the CDR3, the DNA is TGCGCCAGCAGCGGCATGGGCACCGACCTAGCCTCATACAATGAGCAGTTCTTC. Translated, it gives CASSGMGTDLASYNEQFF.

This clonotype was found a few times. The V gene is TRBV14, the J gene TRBJ2-2, with D perhaps matching TRBD1 or TRBD2 (5 bases each). Germline CDR1 SGHDN, CDR2 FVKESK. V lost 1 base and J 6 bases, leaving 15 bases between the germline ends. This CDR3 contains 16 residues. CDR3 sequence: CASSQVSGGHAGELFF. Here the CDR3 DNA reads TGTGCCAGCAGCCAAGTATCAGGAGGACACGCCGGGGAGCTGTTTTTT.

There are many counts of this clonotype. V and J are TRBV20-1 and TRBJ2-5, with TRBD2 as a possible D gene (6 bases). The germline V gene has CDR1 DFQATT and CDR2 SNEGSKA (reference sequence). The CDR3 has 11 residues. V was cut by 2 bases and J by 5 bases, with 6 bases left in between. Here the CDR3 reads CSARLAETQYF. The CDR3 DNA is TGCAGTGCTAGACTAGCGGAGACCCAGTACTTC.

This clonotype was seen ten or more times. The J gene is TRBJ2-7, the V gene TRBV5-1, with a weak D call TRBD1 (6 bases). From germline, CDR1 is SGHRS and CDR2 YFSETQ. Trimming left V 4 bases short and J 2 bases short, with 10 bases between. The CDR3 runs to 13 residues. The DNA of the CDR3 is TGCGCCAGCAGCCGCCGGGACACCTACGAGCAGTACTTC. Translated: CASSRRDTYEQYF. The full variable domain, completed using reference TRBV5-1 and TRBJ2-7, is KAGVTQTPRYLIKTRGQQVTLSCSPISGHRSVSWYQQTPGQGLQFLFEYFSETQRNKGNFPGRFSGRQFSNSRSEMNVSTLELGDSALYLCASSRRDTYEQYFGPGTRLTVT.

The rearrangement joins TRBV20-1 to TRBJ1-2; the D gene is possibly TRBD1 (5 bases). The length of the CDR3 is 13 residues. V was pared by 1 base and J by 7 bases, with 13 bases between. Germline assignment: CDR1 DFQATT and CDR2 SNEGSKA (reference sequence). The DNA of the CDR3 is TGCAGTGCTAGAGTTGGGACCTCGGGTGGCTACACCTTC. Its translation: CSARVGTSGGYTF.

This clonotype has just a few counts. The chain employs TRBV19 and TRBJ2-1, with D unclear. The CDR3 has 13 amino acids. Germline assignment: CDR1 LNHDA and CDR2 SQIVND (reference sequence). V was cut by 11 bases and J by 0 bases, with 11 bases left in between. CDR3 bases: TGTGCCTCCGAACAGAGCTCCTACAATGAGCAGTTCTTC. Residues: CASEQSSYNEQFF.

Many counts were recorded for this clonotype. The chain uses TRBV5-1 and TRBJ2-1; 7 nucleotides agree with TRBD1. V was clipped by 0 bases and J by 2 bases; unmatched bases: 2. From germline, CDR1 is SGHRS and CDR2 YFSETQ. The CDR3 consists of 15 residues. In DNA form, the CDR3 reads TGCGCCAGCAGCTTGGCGGGACAGCCCTACAATGAGCAGTTCTTC. Its protein is CASSLAGQPYNEQFF.